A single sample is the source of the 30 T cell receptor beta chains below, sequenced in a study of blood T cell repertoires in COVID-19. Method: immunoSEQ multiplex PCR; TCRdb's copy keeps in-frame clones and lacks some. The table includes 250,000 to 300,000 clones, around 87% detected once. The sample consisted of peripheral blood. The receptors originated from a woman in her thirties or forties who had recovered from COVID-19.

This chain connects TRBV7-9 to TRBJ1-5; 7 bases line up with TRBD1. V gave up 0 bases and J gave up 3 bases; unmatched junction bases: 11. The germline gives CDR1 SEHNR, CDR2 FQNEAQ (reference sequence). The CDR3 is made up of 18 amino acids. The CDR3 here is CASSLAYGTAVSNQPQHF. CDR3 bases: TGTGCCAGCAGCTTAGCGTATGGGACAGCCGTTTCCAATCAGCCCCAGCATTTT.

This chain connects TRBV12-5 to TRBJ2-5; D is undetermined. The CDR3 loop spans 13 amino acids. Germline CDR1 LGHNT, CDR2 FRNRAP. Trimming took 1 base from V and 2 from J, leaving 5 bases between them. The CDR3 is CASGLGQQETQYF. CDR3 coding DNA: TGTGCTAGTGGTTTGGGGCAGCAAGAGACCCAGTACTTC.

The CDR3 here is CASSLEWWEDNEQFF. In nucleotides, the CDR3 is TGTGCCAGCAGCTTAGAATGGTGGGAGGATAATGAGCAGTTCTTC. The genes are TRBV7-2 and TRBJ2-1, with TRBD2 as a possible D gene (6 bases). Trimming shortened V by 1 base and J by 7 bases, and 14 bases separated the two germline ends. This CDR3 contains 15 residues. CDR1 and CDR2 from the germline V gene are SGHTA and FQGNSA. The full variable domain, with the rest looked up from reference TRBV7-2 and TRBJ2-1, is GAGVSQSPSNKVTEKGKDVELRCDPISGHTALYWYRQSLGQGLEFLIYFQGNSAPDKSGLPSDRFSAERTGGSVSTLTIQRTQQEDSAVYLCASSLEWWEDNEQFFGPGTRLTVL.

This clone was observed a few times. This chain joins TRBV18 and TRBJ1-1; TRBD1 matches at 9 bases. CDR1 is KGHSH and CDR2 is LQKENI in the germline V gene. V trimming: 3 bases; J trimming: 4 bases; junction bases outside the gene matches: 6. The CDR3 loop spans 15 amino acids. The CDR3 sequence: CASSPDRGLSTEAFF. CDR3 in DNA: TGTGCCAGCTCACCGGACAGGGGCCTATCCACTGAAGCTTTCTTT.

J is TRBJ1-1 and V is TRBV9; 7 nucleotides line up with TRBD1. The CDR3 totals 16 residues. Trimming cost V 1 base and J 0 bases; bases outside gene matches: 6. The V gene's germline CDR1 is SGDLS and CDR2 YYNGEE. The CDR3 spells CASSVSRGRVNTEAFF. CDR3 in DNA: TGTGCCAGCAGCGTATCGAGGGGGCGGGTGAACACTGAAGCTTTCTTT. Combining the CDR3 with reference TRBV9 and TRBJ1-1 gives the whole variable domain DSGVTQTPKHLITATGQRVTLRCSPRSGDLSVYWYQQSLDQGLQFLIQYYNGEERAKGNILERFSAQQFPDLHSELNLSSLELGDSALYFCASSVSRGRVNTEAFFGQGTRLTVV.

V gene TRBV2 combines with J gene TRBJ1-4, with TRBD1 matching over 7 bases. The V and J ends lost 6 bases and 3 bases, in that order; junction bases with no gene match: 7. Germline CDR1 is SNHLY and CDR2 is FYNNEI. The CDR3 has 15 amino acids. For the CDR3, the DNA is TGTGCCAGCAGGGTACAGGGGCTAGCTAATGAAAAACTGTTTTTT. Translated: CASRVQGLANEKLFF.

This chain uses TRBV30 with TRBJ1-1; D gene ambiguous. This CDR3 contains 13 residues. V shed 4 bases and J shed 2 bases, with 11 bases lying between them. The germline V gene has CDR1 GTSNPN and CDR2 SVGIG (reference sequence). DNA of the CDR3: TGTGCCTGGACTAGTGGGTTCAACACTGAAGCTTTCTTT. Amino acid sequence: CAWTSGFNTEAFF. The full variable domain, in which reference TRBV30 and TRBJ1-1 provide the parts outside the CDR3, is SQTIHQWPATLVQPVGSPLSLECTVEGTSNPNLYWYRQAAGRGLQLLFYSVGIGQISSEVPQNLSASRPQDRQFILSSKKLLLSDSGFYLCAWTSGFNTEAFFGQGTRLTVV.

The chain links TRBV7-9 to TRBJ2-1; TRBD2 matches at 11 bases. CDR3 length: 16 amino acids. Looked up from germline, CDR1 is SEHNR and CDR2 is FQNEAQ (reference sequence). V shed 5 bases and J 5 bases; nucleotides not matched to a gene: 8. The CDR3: CASSDQLAGVNNEQFF. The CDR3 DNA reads TGTGCCAGCAGCGACCAACTAGCGGGGGTTAACAATGAGCAGTTCTTC.

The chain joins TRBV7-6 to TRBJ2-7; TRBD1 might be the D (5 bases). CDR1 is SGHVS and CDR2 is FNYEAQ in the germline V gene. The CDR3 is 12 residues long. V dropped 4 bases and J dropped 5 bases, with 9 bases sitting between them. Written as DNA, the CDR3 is TGTGCCAGCAGCTCAGGGTTTCACGAGCAGTACTTC. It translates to CASSSGFHEQYF.

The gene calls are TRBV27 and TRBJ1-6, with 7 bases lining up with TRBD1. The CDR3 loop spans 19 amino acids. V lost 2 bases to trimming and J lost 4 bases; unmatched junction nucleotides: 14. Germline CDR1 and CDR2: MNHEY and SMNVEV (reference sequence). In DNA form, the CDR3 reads TGTGCCAGCAGTTTAGGGGCCCCGGCGCGGACAGGTTATAATTCACCCCTCCACTTT. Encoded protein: CASSLGAPARTGYNSPLHF.

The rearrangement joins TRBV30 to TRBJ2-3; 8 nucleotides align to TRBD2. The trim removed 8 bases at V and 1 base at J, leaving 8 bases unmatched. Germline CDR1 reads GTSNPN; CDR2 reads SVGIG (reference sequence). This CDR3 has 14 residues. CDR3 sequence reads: CARQAGEGTDTQYF. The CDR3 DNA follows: TGTGCCCGACAAGCGGGGGAGGGCACAGATACGCAGTATTTT.

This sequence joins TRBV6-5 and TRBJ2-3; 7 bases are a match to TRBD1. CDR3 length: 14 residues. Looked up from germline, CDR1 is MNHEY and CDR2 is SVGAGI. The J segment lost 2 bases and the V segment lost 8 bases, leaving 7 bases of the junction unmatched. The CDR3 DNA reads TGTGCCAGCCGACAGGGACCTTACACAGATACGCAGTATTTT. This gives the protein CASRQGPYTDTQYF.

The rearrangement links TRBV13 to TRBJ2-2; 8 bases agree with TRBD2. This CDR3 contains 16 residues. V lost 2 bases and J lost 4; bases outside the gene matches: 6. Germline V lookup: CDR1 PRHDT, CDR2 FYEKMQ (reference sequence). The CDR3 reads CASSLSAGGGTGELFF. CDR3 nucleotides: TGTGCCAGCAGCTTAAGCGCGGGGGGAGGCACCGGGGAGCTGTTTTTT.

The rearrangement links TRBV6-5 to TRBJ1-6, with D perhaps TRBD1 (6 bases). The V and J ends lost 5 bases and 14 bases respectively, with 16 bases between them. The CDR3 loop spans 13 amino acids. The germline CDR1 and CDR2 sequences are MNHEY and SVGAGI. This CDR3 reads CASSPTGLKALHF. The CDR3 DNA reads TGTGCCAGCAGTCCAACAGGGTTGAAGGCCCTCCACTTT.

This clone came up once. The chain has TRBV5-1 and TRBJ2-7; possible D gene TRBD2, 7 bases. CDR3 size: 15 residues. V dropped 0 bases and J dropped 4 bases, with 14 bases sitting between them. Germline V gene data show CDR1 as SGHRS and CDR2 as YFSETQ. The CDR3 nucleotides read TGCGCCAGCAGCTTGGCCCTAGGGGGAGGGTACGAGCAGTACTTC. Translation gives CASSLALGGGYEQYF.

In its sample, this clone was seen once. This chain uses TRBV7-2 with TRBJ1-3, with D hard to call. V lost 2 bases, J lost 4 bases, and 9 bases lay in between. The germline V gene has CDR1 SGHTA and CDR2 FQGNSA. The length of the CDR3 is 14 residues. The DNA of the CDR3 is TGTGCCAGCAGCTTACGCCCCAGGGGAAACACCATATATTTT. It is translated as CASSLRPRGNTIYF.

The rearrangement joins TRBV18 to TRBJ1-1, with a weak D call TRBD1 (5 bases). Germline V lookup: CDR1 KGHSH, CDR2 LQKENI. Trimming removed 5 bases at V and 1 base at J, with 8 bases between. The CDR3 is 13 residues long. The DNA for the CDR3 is TGTGCCAGCTCATCGGACACGAACACTGAAGCTTTCTTT. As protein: CASSSDTNTEAFF.

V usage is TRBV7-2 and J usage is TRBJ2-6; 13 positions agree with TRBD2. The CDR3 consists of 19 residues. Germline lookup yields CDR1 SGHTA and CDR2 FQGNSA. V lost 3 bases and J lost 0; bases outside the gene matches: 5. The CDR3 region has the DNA TGTGCCAGCAGCTTTCCCGGACTAGCGGGGGACTCTGGGGCCAACGTCCTGACTTTC. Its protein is CASSFPGLAGDSGANVLTF.

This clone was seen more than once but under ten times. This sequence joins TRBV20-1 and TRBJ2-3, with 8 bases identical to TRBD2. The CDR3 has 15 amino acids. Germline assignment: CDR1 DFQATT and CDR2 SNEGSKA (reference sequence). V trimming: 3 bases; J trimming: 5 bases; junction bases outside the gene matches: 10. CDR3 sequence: CSASPLGGAGDTQYF. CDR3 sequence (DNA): TGCAGTGCTAGTCCCCTCGGGGGGGCAGGAGATACGCAGTATTTT.

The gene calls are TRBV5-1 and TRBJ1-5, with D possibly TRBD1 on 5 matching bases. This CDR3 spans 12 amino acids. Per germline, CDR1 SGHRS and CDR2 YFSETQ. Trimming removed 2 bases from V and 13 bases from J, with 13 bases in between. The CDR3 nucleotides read TGCGCCAGCAGCTTAACAGGCTGGCCGCAGCATTTT. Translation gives CASSLTGWPQHF.

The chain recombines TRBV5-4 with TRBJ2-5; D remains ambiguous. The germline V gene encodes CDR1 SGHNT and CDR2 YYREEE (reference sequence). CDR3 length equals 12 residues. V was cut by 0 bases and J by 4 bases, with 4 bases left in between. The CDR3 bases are TGTGCCAGCAGCTTGGCCGGAGAGACCCAGTACTTC. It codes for CASSLAGETQYF.

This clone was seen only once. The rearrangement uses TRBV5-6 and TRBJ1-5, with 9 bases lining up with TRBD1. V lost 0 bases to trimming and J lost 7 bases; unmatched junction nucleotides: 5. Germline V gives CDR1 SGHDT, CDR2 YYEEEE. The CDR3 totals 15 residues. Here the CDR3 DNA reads TGTGCCAGCAGCTTGGGGGACAGGGATAGCCAGCCCCAGCATTTT. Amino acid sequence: CASSLGDRDSQPQHF.

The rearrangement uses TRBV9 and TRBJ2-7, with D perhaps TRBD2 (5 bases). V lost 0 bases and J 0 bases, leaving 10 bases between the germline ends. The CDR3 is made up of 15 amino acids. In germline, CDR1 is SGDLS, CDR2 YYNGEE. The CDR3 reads CASSVAVGVSYEQYF. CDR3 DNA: TGTGCCAGCAGCGTAGCGGTGGGAGTCTCCTACGAGCAGTACTTC.

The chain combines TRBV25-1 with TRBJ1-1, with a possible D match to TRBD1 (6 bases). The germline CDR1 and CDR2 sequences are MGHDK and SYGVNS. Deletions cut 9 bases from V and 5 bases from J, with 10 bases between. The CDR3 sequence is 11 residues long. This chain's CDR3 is CASGRGTEAFF. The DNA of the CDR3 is TGTGCCAGTGGGAGGGGGACTGAAGCTTTCTTT.

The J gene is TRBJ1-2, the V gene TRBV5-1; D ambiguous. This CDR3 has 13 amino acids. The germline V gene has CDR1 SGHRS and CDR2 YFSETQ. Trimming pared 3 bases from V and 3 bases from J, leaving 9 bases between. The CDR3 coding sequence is TGCGCCAGCAGCTCTGCGGGAGACTATGGCTACACCTTC. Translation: CASSSAGDYGYTF.

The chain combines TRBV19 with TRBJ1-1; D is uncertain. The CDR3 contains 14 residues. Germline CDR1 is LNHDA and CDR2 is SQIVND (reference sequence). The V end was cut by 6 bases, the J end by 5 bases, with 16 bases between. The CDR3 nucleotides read TGTGCCAGTAGCCCTGAGGGCCTAGGAACTGAAGCTTTCTTT. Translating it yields CASSPEGLGTEAFF.

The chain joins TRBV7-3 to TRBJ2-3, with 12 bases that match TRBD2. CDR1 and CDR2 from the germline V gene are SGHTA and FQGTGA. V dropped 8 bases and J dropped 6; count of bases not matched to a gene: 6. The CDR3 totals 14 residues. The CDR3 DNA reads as TGTGCCAGCGGACTAGCGGGGCCCGCCGATACGCAGTATTTT. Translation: CASGLAGPADTQYF.

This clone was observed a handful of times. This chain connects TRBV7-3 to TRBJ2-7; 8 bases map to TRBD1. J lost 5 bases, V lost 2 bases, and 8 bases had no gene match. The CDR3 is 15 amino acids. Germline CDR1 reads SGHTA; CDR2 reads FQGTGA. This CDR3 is CASSLWAGGTHEQYF. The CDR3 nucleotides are TGTGCCAGCAGCTTATGGGCAGGGGGCACACACGAGCAGTACTTC.

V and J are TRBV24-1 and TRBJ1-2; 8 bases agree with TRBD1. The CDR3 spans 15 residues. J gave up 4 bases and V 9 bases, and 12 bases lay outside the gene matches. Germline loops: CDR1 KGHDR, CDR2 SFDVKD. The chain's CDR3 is CATFQGALPLYGYTF. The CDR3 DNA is TGTGCCACCTTCCAGGGGGCCCTACCCCTCTATGGCTACACCTTC.

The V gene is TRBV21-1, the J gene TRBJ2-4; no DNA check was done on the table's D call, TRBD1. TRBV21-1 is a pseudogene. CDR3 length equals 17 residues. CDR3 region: CASSKTGQGQEKNIQYF. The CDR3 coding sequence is TGTGCCAGCAGTAAAACGGGACAGGGACAGGAGAAAAACATTCAGTACTTC.